This paragraph reports one T cell receptor beta chain. These data belong to a study of blood T cell repertoires in COVID-19. As for the study in general: PBMCs, B-cell-depleted T cells, or T cells were the source of the cDNA or gDNA that made up the material.

Generated by immunoSEQ multiplex PCR, the TCRdb table keeps only in-frame clones and is missing some. Of 200,000 to 250,000 clones in the sample, approximately 83% were seen once. The CDR3 is 16 residues long. V lost 1 base and J lost 3, with 15 bases in between. Germline CDR1 and CDR2: MNHEY and SMNVEV (reference sequence). The chain has TRBV27 and TRBJ1-2, with a possible D match to TRBD1 (5 bases). The receptor was isolated from a woman aged 25 to 39 with COVID-19, enrolled during active disease. The sample was peripheral blood. In DNA, the CDR3 is TGTGCCAGCAGTTTATTTCCGACAGTACCCGACTATGGCTACACCTTC. Amino acids: CASSLFPTVPDYGYTF.